This T cell receptor beta chain is from a study of CD8 T cells in Susac syndrome. There are 14 residues in the CDR3. V shed 10 bases, J shed 5 bases, and the junction held 11 bases outside the gene matches. CDR1 MNHEY and CDR2 SVGAGI come from the germline V gene. Sequencing targeted TCR beta in T cells from blood (CD8+ and CD4+). TEMRA cells were FACS-enriched, and CD8+ and CD4+ T cells were isolated negatively. Reverse transcription of roughly 0.45 to 1 ug RNA was performed with random hexamers. MiXCR, run by TCRdb on the immunoSEQ multiplex PCR reads, gives a single entry per CDR3 protein. This repertoire shows about 150,000 distinct CDR3 sequences, approximately 96% found once; its top ten account for about 0.11%.

The sequence derives from a human donor with multiple sclerosis. The chain has TRBV6-5 and TRBJ2-3, with 8 bases identical to TRBD2. Source material: CD4+ T cells from PBMCs. In DNA, the CDR3 is TGTGCCATCAGCCCGGGACTAGGGGTAGATACGCAGTATTTT. Translating it yields CAISPGLGVDTQYF.